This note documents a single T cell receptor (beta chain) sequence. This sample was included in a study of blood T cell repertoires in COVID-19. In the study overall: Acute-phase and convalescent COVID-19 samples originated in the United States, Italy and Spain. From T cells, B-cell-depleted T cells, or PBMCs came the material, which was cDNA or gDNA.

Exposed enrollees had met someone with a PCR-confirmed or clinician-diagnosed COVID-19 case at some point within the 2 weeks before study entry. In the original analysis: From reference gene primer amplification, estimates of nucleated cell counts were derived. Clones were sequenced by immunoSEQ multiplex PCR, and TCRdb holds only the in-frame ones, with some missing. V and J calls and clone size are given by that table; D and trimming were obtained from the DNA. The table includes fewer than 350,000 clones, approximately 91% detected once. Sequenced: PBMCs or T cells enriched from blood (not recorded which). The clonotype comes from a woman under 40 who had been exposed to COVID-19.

The CDR3 DNA follows: TGTGCCACCTCCCTGGGAGGAACTTATAGCAATCAGCCCCAGCATTTT. As protein: CATSLGGTYSNQPQHF. The rearrangement joins TRBV24-1 to TRBJ1-5; no firm D call. This CDR3 spans 16 amino acids. V was pared by 9 bases and J by 0 bases, with 17 bases between. The germline gives CDR1 KGHDR, CDR2 SFDVKD.